This TCR beta chain was recorded in a study of T cell responses to AZD1222 COVID-19 vaccine. Findings and caveats of the study: Regions 160-218 and 743-854 dominated among vaccine-associated CD4 TCRs spanning spike. Increased Spike-specific TCR breadth and depth were observed after two AZD1222 doses.

The CDR3 totals 16 residues. Deletions cut 0 bases from V and 4 bases from J, with 15 bases between. Germline CDR1 is MGHRA and CDR2 is YSYEKL. The table came from immunoSEQ multiplex PCR; TCRdb's copy has only in-frame clones and leaves some out. The table has tens of thousands of clones, nearly 90% seen once. Concerning this clone itself: The antigen remains undetermined.

Sequencing used peripheral blood, obtained 28 days after the second AZD1222 dose. The chain carries TRBV4-1 and TRBJ2-5; D is unresolved. This receptor was obtained from an adult who received the AZD1222 COVID-19 vaccine. CDR3 protein: CASSQETAGKGETQYF. For the CDR3, the DNA is TGCGCCAGCAGCCAAGAAACCGCCGGCAAGGGAGAGACCCAGTACTTC.